These 28 T cell receptor beta chains originate from one sample sequenced in a study of shared clonotypes between healthy human individuals. Clones were sequenced by immunoSEQ multiplex PCR, and TCRdb holds only the in-frame ones, with some missing. Found here are hundreds of thousands of clones, approximately 71% of them singletons; the top ten hold around 12%. Sequencing was done on a sample of PBMCs. All receptors derive from a woman between 40 and 55 years old in good health. Some clones in this sample may be carry-over from other donors' samples.

The CDR3 loop reads CASGPSGDEQFF. Written as DNA, the CDR3 is TGTGCTAGTGGCCCCTCTGGGGATGAGCAGTTCTTC. V usage is TRBV12-5 and J usage is TRBJ2-1; D remains unclear. Trimming took off 6 bases at V and 8 bases at J, with 11 bases between the two ends. The CDR3 sequence is 12 residues long. Germline V CDR1 and CDR2: LGHNT, FRNRAP.

On this clone itself: A single base is all that separates this from a far larger clone, so a read error is likely. The sample holds other DNA sequences that translate to the same CDR3. The CDR3 loop reads CSVELAGGETQYF. The CDR3 nucleotides read TGCAGCGTGGAACTAGCGGGTGGGGAGACCCAGTACTTC. The chain uses TRBV29-1 and TRBJ2-5; TRBD2 agrees at 9 bases. This CDR3 has 13 residues. The germline V gene encodes CDR1 SQVTM and CDR2 ANQGSEA. Trimming cost V 6 bases and J 5 bases; bases outside gene matches: 7. The complete variable domain, with remaining parts taken from reference TRBV29-1 and TRBJ2-5, reads SAVISQKPSRDICQRGTSLTIQCQVDSQVTMMFWYRQQPGQSLTLIATANQGSEATYESGFVIDKFPISRPNLTFSTLTVSNMSPEDSSIYLCSVELAGGETQYFGPGTRLLVL.

The chain's CDR3 is CASRAPATGKHGYTF. CDR3 DNA: TGTGCCAGCAGGGCTCCTGCGACAGGAAAGCATGGCTACACCTTC. The rearrangement uses TRBV9 and TRBJ1-2, with a weak D call TRBD1 (6 bases). V was trimmed by 5 bases and J by 6 bases, leaving 20 bases between them. The germline gives CDR1 SGDLS, CDR2 YYNGEE. This CDR3 contains 15 residues.

The rearrangement uses TRBV7-9 and TRBJ2-1; D uncertain. In germline, CDR1 is SEHNR, CDR2 FQNEAQ (reference sequence). Trimming stripped 1 base from V and 1 base from J, with 8 bases between. The CDR3 spans 15 residues. As DNA, the CDR3 is TGTGCCAGCAGCTTAGTTGCGGATTCCTACAATGAGCAGTTCTTC. It encodes CASSLVADSYNEQFF.

A word on this clone: In the same sample, other DNA sequences code for this CDR3. V is TRBV30 and J is TRBJ1-6; D is undetermined. Germline V gives CDR1 GTSNPN, CDR2 SVGIG (reference sequence). Between the trimmed V and J ends, which lost 2 bases and 5 bases, there was a span of 10 bases. The CDR3 is 14 residues long. CDR3 sequence (DNA): TGTGCCTGGAGTAAAGGACGCGATAATTCACCCCTCCACTTT. Translated: CAWSKGRDNSPLHF.

This chain joins TRBV28 and TRBJ2-6; TRBD2 matches 14 bases. Unmatched junction bases numbered 8, after V lost 5 bases and J lost 2 bases. The CDR3 spans 19 residues. Germline CDR1 and CDR2: MDHEN and SYDVKM. The CDR3 reads CASSRLEGLAGAGANVLTF. The CDR3, as DNA: TGTGCCAGCAGTCGTTTAGAGGGACTAGCGGGAGCTGGGGCCAACGTCCTGACTTTC. Together with reference TRBV28 and TRBJ2-6, the CDR3 gives the full variable domain: DVKVTQSSRYLVKRTGEKVFLECVQDMDHENMFWYRQDPGLGLRLIYFSYDVKMKEKGDIPEGYSVSREKKERFSLILESASTNQTSMYLCASSRLEGLAGAGANVLTFGAGSRLTVL.

This clone was recorded once. The chain links TRBV6-5 to TRBJ1-2; 7 nucleotides line up with TRBD1. The CDR3 runs to 13 residues. Germline-derived CDR1 and CDR2 are MNHEY and SVGAGI. The V and J ends lost 5 bases and 3 bases, in that order; junction bases with no gene match: 3. The DNA for the CDR3 is TGTGCCAGCAGTAAGACAGGGTACTATGGCTACACCTTC. Translated, it gives CASSKTGYYGYTF.

The chain is built from TRBV29-1 and TRBJ1-4; no reliable D call. CDR1 and CDR2 from the germline V gene are SQVTM and ANQGSEA. The CDR3 loop spans 13 amino acids. Trimming removed 7 bases at V and 8 bases at J, with 17 bases between. The chain's CDR3 is CSAGRLSEEKLFF. The CDR3 DNA sequence: TGCAGCGCTGGACGGCTCTCTGAGGAAAAACTGTTTTTT. The whole variable domain, remainder taken from reference TRBV29-1 and TRBJ1-4, is SAVISQKPSRDICQRGTSLTIQCQVDSQVTMMFWYRQQPGQSLTLIATANQGSEATYESGFVIDKFPISRPNLTFSTLTVSNMSPEDSSIYLCSAGRLSEEKLFFGSGTQLSVL.

The V and J genes are TRBV10-3 and TRBJ2-2, with 11 bases lining up with TRBD1. The CDR3 loop spans 15 amino acids. Germline V CDR1 and CDR2: ENHRY, SYGVKD. The V segment lost 4 bases and the J segment 7 bases; nucleotides outside the gene matches: 5. The DNA of the CDR3 is TGTGCCATCAGTGGTGGACAGGGGGCATTCGGGGAGCTGTTTTTT. This translates into CAISGGQGAFGELFF.

The chain links TRBV6-6 to TRBJ2-2; D may be TRBD2 (5 bases). The germline CDR1 and CDR2 sequences are MNHNY and SVGAGI (reference sequence). CDR3 length equals 14 residues. V lost 4 bases and J 5 bases, leaving 11 bases between the germline ends. The DNA of the CDR3 is TGTGCCAGCAGTTCTAGTGGAGGTACCGGGGAGCTGTTTTTT. This codes for CASSSSGGTGELFF.

V is TRBV5-5 and J is TRBJ2-5; 14 bases align to TRBD2. With 4 bases clipped from V and 6 bases from J, the junction kept 14 bases outside the gene matches. This CDR3 has 18 residues. CDR1 and CDR2 (germline): SGHKS, YYEKEE (reference sequence). Written as DNA, the CDR3 is TGTGCCAGCAGCCTTACCGGGACTAGCGGGAGTTATTTGAAGACCCAGTACTTC. As protein: CASSLTGTSGSYLKTQYF.

The chain joins TRBV28 to TRBJ2-4; D remains ambiguous. Germline CDR1 reads MDHEN; CDR2 reads SYDVKM. The CDR3 is made up of 14 amino acids. With 4 bases removed from V and 5 bases from J, the gap between germline ends came to 12 bases. The CDR3 bases are TGTGCCAGCAGTTACCAGACGAGTCAAAACATTCAGTACTTC. It codes for CASSYQTSQNIQYF.

Comments on this clone: The identical CDR3 is also encoded by other nucleotide sequences in the sample. The chain recombines TRBV9 with TRBJ2-1, with TRBD2 matching over 8 bases. The V segment lost 3 bases and the J segment 3 bases; nucleotides outside the gene matches: 5. The CDR3 extends over 15 amino acids. From germline, CDR1 is SGDLS and CDR2 YYNGEE. CDR3 amino acids: CASSAGLAGYNEQFF. In nucleotides, the CDR3 is TGTGCCAGCAGCGCCGGACTAGCTGGCTACAATGAGCAGTTCTTC.

DNA of the CDR3: TGTGCCAGCCAGAGGGCGGGAGCGGCAGATACGCAGTATTTT. It is translated as CASQRAGAADTQYF. The V call is TRBV6-5, the J call TRBJ2-3, with TRBD2 identical over 7 bases. CDR1 and CDR2 from the germline V gene are MNHEY and SVGAGI. Trimming at V came to 8 bases and at J to 4 bases, leaving 9 bases not matched to a gene. The CDR3 loop spans 14 amino acids.

The genes are TRBV6-4 and TRBJ2-6; no clear D. Germline values: CDR1 MRHNA, CDR2 SNTAGT. The CDR3 has 16 residues. V shed 0 bases and J shed 0 bases, with 6 bases lying between them. CDR3: CASSDSKGSGANVLTF. DNA for the CDR3: TGTGCCAGCAGTGACTCGAAGGGCTCTGGGGCCAACGTCCTGACTTTC.

This clone was picked up a small number of times. The chain has TRBV7-6 and TRBJ2-7; D gene uncertain. Trimming took off 1 base at V and 3 bases at J, with 7 bases between the two ends. CDR3 length: 13 amino acids. Germline assignment: CDR1 SGHVS and CDR2 FNYEAQ. CDR3 sequence (DNA): TGTGCCAGCAGCTTAGGGACGGTCTACGAGCAGTACTTC. As protein: CASSLGTVYEQYF.

The V call is TRBV7-8, the J call TRBJ1-2; D is undetermined. CDR3 length: 12 amino acids. From germline, CDR1 is SGHVS and CDR2 FQNEAQ. V dropped 3 bases and J dropped 4 bases, with 6 bases sitting between them. The CDR3 DNA reads as TGTGCCAGCAGCTTGGACGGCTATGGCTACACCTTC. Protein sequence: CASSLDGYGYTF. Looking up the rest from reference TRBV7-8 and TRBJ1-2 gives the full variable domain: GAGVSQSPRYKVAKRGQDVALRCDPISGHVSLFWYQQALGQGPEFLTYFQNEAQLDKSGLPSDRFFAERPEGSVSTLKIQRTQQEDSAVYLCASSLDGYGYTFGSGTRLTVV.

This chain connects TRBV28 to TRBJ1-1, with a tentative D call TRBD1 (6 bases). The CDR3 totals 16 residues. V was cut by 6 bases and J by 4 bases, with 21 bases left in between. CDR1 and CDR2 from the germline V gene are MDHEN and SYDVKM. The CDR3 here is CASRVASGAGVTEAFF. As DNA, the CDR3 is TGTGCCAGCAGAGTAGCTTCGGGGGCTGGAGTCACTGAAGCTTTCTTT. Full variable domain (rest looked up from reference TRBV28 and TRBJ1-1): DVKVTQSSRYLVKRTGEKVFLECVQDMDHENMFWYRQDPGLGLRLIYFSYDVKMKEKGDIPEGYSVSREKKERFSLILESASTNQTSMYLCASRVASGAGVTEAFFGQGTRLTVV.

The V gene is TRBV11-3, the J gene TRBJ2-3; no clear D gene. With 1 base removed from V and 1 base from J, the gap between germline ends came to 12 bases. CDR3 length equals 16 residues. In germline, CDR1 is SGHNT, CDR2 YENEEA. The CDR3 loop reads CASSLARPEGTDTQYF. The CDR3 DNA follows: TGTGCCAGCAGCTTAGCCCGACCCGAGGGCACAGATACGCAGTATTTT.

Notes on this clone: A far larger clone is off by one base, so a read error is likely. This sample includes further DNA sequences coding for the same CDR3. Here the CDR3 DNA reads TGTGCCAGCAGCTTAGCGGTGAGAACAGGGGGACCGGGGTCCTACGAGCAGTACTTC. Its translation: CASSLAVRTGGPGSYEQYF. The genes are TRBV7-9 and TRBJ2-7; 8 nucleotides agree with TRBD1. Germline CDR1 SEHNR, CDR2 FQNEAQ (reference sequence). V dropped 0 bases and J dropped 1; count of bases not matched to a gene: 14. The CDR3 contains 19 residues.

This clone was seen a handful of times. This chain connects TRBV18 to TRBJ1-5; a weak D match, TRBD1 (6 bases). CDR1 and CDR2 (germline): KGHSH, LQKENI. The CDR3 length is 14 residues. Trimming removed 5 bases from V and 3 bases from J, with 11 bases in between. CDR3 bases: TGTGCCAGCTCATTACAGGGAAACAATCAGCCCCAGCATTTT. This translates into CASSLQGNNQPQHF.

This clone was seen just once. V and J are TRBV30 and TRBJ2-7; 9 bases match TRBD1. CDR3 length: 13 amino acids. CDR1 and CDR2 (germline): GTSNPN, SVGIG (reference sequence). The junction had 5 bases not matched to a gene; V was cut back by 3 bases and J by 5 bases. The CDR3 DNA is TGTGCCTGGAGCCGGGACAGGGAGAACGAGCAGTACTTC. It specifies CAWSRDRENEQYF.

V usage is TRBV7-3 and J usage is TRBJ2-5, with 10 bases aligning to TRBD2. This CDR3 is 17 amino acids long. V gave up 4 bases and J gave up 0 bases; unmatched junction bases: 8. CDR1 SGHTA and CDR2 FQGTGA come from the germline V gene. The CDR3 nucleotides are TGTGCCAGCAGCTCTGTAACTAGCGGGAATCACCAAGAGACCCAGTACTTC. It codes for CASSSVTSGNHQETQYF.

On this clone: A far larger clone is just one base off, so this is likely a read error. Other nucleotide sequences in the sample specify the same CDR3. This rearrangement joins TRBV20-1 to TRBJ2-5; a weak D match, TRBD1 (6 bases). Germline V CDR1 and CDR2: DFQATT, SNEGSKA (reference sequence). This CDR3 contains 11 residues. Here the CDR3 reads CSAAPRGSQYF. CDR3 DNA: TGCAGCGCAGCGCCCAGGGGTAGCCAGTACTTC.

The V and J genes are TRBV18 and TRBJ1-1, with 7 bases lining up with TRBD1. The length of the CDR3 is 16 residues. Germline trimming cut 1 base from V and 1 base from J; bases unmatched to any gene: 6. Per the germline V gene, CDR1 is KGHSH and CDR2 is LQKENI. The CDR3 loop reads CASSPRQGEGNTEAFF. The DNA of the CDR3 is TGTGCCAGCTCACCACGCCAGGGGGAAGGGAACACTGAAGCTTTCTTT.

This sequence joins TRBV7-8 and TRBJ2-7; TRBD2 matches 10 bases. This CDR3 region has 12 residues. After removal of 0 bases from V and 12 bases from J, the junction contained 2 bases not matched to a gene. The V gene's germline CDR1 is SGHVS and CDR2 FQNEAQ. As DNA, the CDR3 is TGTGCCAGCAGCTTAGCTAGCGGGAGGTTGTACTTC. Its translation: CASSLASGRLYF. Full variable domain (remainder filled in from reference TRBV7-8 and TRBJ2-7): GAGVSQSPRYKVAKRGQDVALRCDPISGHVSLFWYQQALGQGPEFLTYFQNEAQLDKSGLPSDRFFAERPEGSVSTLKIQRTQQEDSAVYLCASSLASGRLYFGPGTRLTVT.

The CDR3 DNA follows: TGTGCCAGCAGCTTAAATACAGGGGCGAGAGGTGGAAAACTGTTTTTT. Its protein is CASSLNTGARGGKLFF. This chain links TRBV7-2 with TRBJ1-4, with TRBD1 matching 7 bases. J gave up 10 bases and V 2 bases, and 13 bases lay outside the gene matches. The CDR3 has 16 amino acids. From germline, CDR1 is SGHTA and CDR2 FQGNSA.

The chain couples TRBV6-5 to TRBJ2-7; 8 bases fit TRBD1. This CDR3 region has 14 residues. V dropped 5 bases and J dropped 6; count of bases not matched to a gene: 9. CDR1 and CDR2 from the germline V gene are MNHEY and SVGAGI. CDR3 nucleotide sequence: TGTGCCAGCAGTCTCCGACAGGGGCTGGGCGAGCAGTACTTC. It yields the protein CASSLRQGLGEQYF.